The 28 T cell receptor beta chains reported below all come from one sample, sequenced in a study of CD8+ T cells in alopecia areata (dated by TCRdb to the late 2010s). Libraries came from the immunoSEQ multiplex PCR assay. RNA was extracted from all samples and reverse transcribed into cDNA as template for TCR sequencing. The source is immuneACCESS, and TCRdb retained only in-frame sequences with V and J called. Part of the clones is not carried over; for the studies checked, unresolved V genes explain less than half of this, and the remainder is unexplained. The table for this sample lists under 250,000 clones; about 56% of them were counted only once. The ten largest clones represent roughly 5.3% of the sample. The sequenced material came from CD8+ T cells sorted from blood. The receptors shown here come from a human donor in good health.

This clone was detected a few times. The V gene is TRBV4-1, the J gene TRBJ2-6, with 7 bases identical to TRBD1. J lost 3 bases, V lost 3 bases, and 5 bases had no gene match. CDR1 is MGHRA and CDR2 is YSYEKL in the germline V gene. The CDR3 has 16 amino acids. This CDR3 is CASSQNRDSGANVLTF. The CDR3 nucleotides are TGCGCCAGCAGCCAGAACCGGGACAGTGGGGCCAACGTCCTGACTTTC.

This chain joins TRBV6-6 and TRBJ2-3; the D is unclear. The ends were cut back, 2 bases at V and 2 bases at J, with 11 bases in the middle. The CDR3 runs to 15 residues. The germline CDR1 and CDR2 sequences are MNHNY and SVGAGI (reference sequence). The CDR3 is CASSYGYSLTDTQYF. As DNA, the CDR3 is TGTGCCAGCAGTTACGGTTACAGCCTCACAGATACGCAGTATTTT.

This clone was seen a single time. The CDR3 is CASSLTSQGKDTQYF. In DNA form, the CDR3 reads TGTGCCAGCAGCTTAACGTCCCAGGGGAAAGATACGCAGTATTTT. The rearrangement joins TRBV7-9 to TRBJ2-3, with a possible D match to TRBD1 (6 bases). The V end lost 2 bases, the J end lost 5 bases, and 14 bases lay between the germline ends. The CDR3 runs 15 residues. Germline CDR1 SEHNR, CDR2 FQNEAQ (reference sequence).

The chain combines TRBV29-1 with TRBJ2-7; D is perhaps TRBD1 (5 bases). Between the trimmed V and J ends, which lost 3 bases and 0 bases, there was a span of 12 bases. The length of the CDR3 is 14 residues. CDR1 is SQVTM, CDR2 ANQGSEA, per germline. The CDR3 DNA is TGCAGCGTTGATTACAGGCCGAACTCCTACGAGCAGTACTTC. This encodes CSVDYRPNSYEQYF.

J is TRBJ2-5 and V is TRBV10-2; 13 bases match TRBD2. CDR1 WSHSY and CDR2 SAAADI come from the germline V gene. The V gene end was trimmed by 9 bases and the J gene end by 5 bases; junction bases not matched to a gene: 6. This CDR3 region has 14 residues. The DNA for the CDR3 is TGCGCCAGTACTAGCGGGGGGGCTATGGAGACCCAGTACTTC. Translated, it gives CASTSGGAMETQYF.

The CDR3 sequence is CASSSDSSANYGYTF. The CDR3 region has the DNA TGTGCCAGCAGTTCGGACAGTAGCGCTAACTATGGCTACACCTTC. The chain links TRBV27 to TRBJ1-2, with D perhaps matching TRBD1 (6 bases). V lost 4 bases and J 0 bases, leaving 12 bases between the germline ends. This CDR3 contains 15 residues. Germline V lookup: CDR1 MNHEY, CDR2 SMNVEV (reference sequence).

The V and J genes are TRBV5-6 and TRBJ2-7; maybe TRBD2 (5 bases). Germline CDR1 reads SGHDT; CDR2 reads YYEEEE. This CDR3 has 12 residues. Trimming took off 1 base at V and 7 bases at J, with 9 bases between the two ends. CDR3 bases: TGTGCCAGCAGCTTGACGGACTTTGAGCAGTACTTC. This sequence encodes CASSLTDFEQYF.

This clone was seen only a few times. This rearrangement joins TRBV6-1 to TRBJ2-1; D is uncertain. CDR3 length equals 11 residues. CDR1 and CDR2 from the germline V gene are MNHNS and SASEGT. Trimming cost V 8 bases and J 0 bases, with 2 bases left between them. Here the CDR3 reads CASPSYNEQFF. The CDR3, as DNA: TGTGCCAGCCCCTCCTACAATGAGCAGTTCTTC.

J is TRBJ2-5 and V is TRBV30; TRBD1 agrees at 7 bases. Germline V gene data show CDR1 as GTSNPN and CDR2 as SVGIG (reference sequence). The CDR3 consists of 15 residues. V dropped 8 bases and J dropped 6; count of bases not matched to a gene: 18. The CDR3 reads CAGSPNRGSSKTQYF. The CDR3 DNA is TGTGCCGGGTCCCCTAACAGGGGATCTAGTAAGACCCAGTACTTC.

V gene TRBV5-1 combines with J gene TRBJ1-6; possibly TRBD1 for D (6 bases). CDR1 is SGHRS, CDR2 YFSETQ, per germline. This CDR3 has 14 amino acids. V gave up 3 bases and J gave up 7 bases, with 11 bases separating them. For the CDR3, the DNA is TGCGCCAGCAGCTCAGGGGTGGAGAATTCACCCCTCCACTTT. Protein: CASSSGVENSPLHF.

The CDR3 nucleotides are TGTGCCAGCAGCTTAGGGATCGCGGGGGACGCCTTAGATACGCAGTATTTT. As protein: CASSLGIAGDALDTQYF. The chain joins TRBV5-4 to TRBJ2-3, with 7 bases that match TRBD2. With V trimmed by 2 bases and J by 5 bases, 14 bases remained unmatched. Germline CDR1 SGHNT, CDR2 YYREEE (reference sequence). The CDR3 spans 17 residues.

The chain carries TRBV4-1 and TRBJ2-3; perhaps TRBD1 as D (6 bases). Trimming pared 3 bases from V and 1 base from J, leaving 17 bases between. This CDR3 contains 17 residues. Per the germline V gene, CDR1 is MGHRA and CDR2 is YSYEKL. The CDR3 coding sequence is TGCGCCAGCAGCCAGTCAACAGGGTGGTCGGGCACAGATACGCAGTATTTT. Translating gives CASSQSTGWSGTDTQYF.

The V and J genes are TRBV15 and TRBJ2-1; TRBD2 is a possible D gene (5 bases). Trimming took off 3 bases at V and 6 bases at J, with 12 bases between the two ends. Germline V CDR1 and CDR2: LNHNV, YYDKDF (reference sequence). CDR3 size: 14 residues. CDR3 sequence: CATSRRISGNEQFF. The CDR3 DNA reads TGTGCCACCAGCAGGCGGATAAGCGGCAATGAGCAGTTCTTC.

Concerning this clone itself: Other DNA sequences from this sample encode an identical CDR3 as well. The chain links TRBV30 to TRBJ1-1; D uncertain. With 3 bases removed from V and 1 base from J, the gap between germline ends came to 3 bases. The CDR3 covers 11 residues. Germline V lookup: CDR1 GTSNPN, CDR2 SVGIG (reference sequence). The CDR3 nucleotides are TGTGCCTGGAGGCCGAACACTGAAGCTTTCTTT. Translation: CAWRPNTEAFF.

The chain recombines TRBV12-5 with TRBJ1-2; no clear D. Germline CDR1 and CDR2: LGHNT and FRNRAP. There are 15 residues in the CDR3. Trimming took 1 base from V and 6 from J, leaving 15 bases between them. This chain's CDR3 is CASGLGAGQTNGYTF. CDR3 sequence (DNA): TGTGCTAGTGGTTTGGGCGCGGGCCAAACGAATGGCTACACCTTC.

This clone has just a few counts. The chain couples TRBV30 to TRBJ2-1, with 7 bases that match TRBD1. The CDR3 spans 15 residues. Germline CDR1 reads GTSNPN; CDR2 reads SVGIG (reference sequence). The ends lost 2 bases at V and 3 bases at J; junction bases unmatched: 7. The CDR3 coding sequence is TGTGCCTGGAGTTGGGACAGTGGAGGCTACAATGAGCAGTTCTTC. This sequence encodes CAWSWDSGGYNEQFF.

The count of this clone is one. V gene TRBV29-1 combines with J gene TRBJ2-2; no clear D. The CDR3 runs 12 residues. Per germline, CDR1 SQVTM and CDR2 ANQGSEA. V shed 7 bases and J shed 1 base, with 7 bases lying between them. Here the CDR3 DNA reads TGCAGCGCGTTAAAGAACACCGGGGAGCTGTTTTTT. This codes for CSALKNTGELFF.

The rearrangement uses TRBV27 and TRBJ1-5; D may be TRBD1 (5 bases). The CDR3 is 17 amino acids. The V gene's germline CDR1 is MNHEY and CDR2 SMNVEV (reference sequence). Trimming shortened V by 6 bases and J by 0 bases, and 18 bases separated the two germline ends. Written as DNA, the CDR3 is TGTGCCAGCAGCAATCGGGAGGGACCATATAGCAATCAGCCCCAGCATTTT. Protein sequence: CASSNREGPYSNQPQHF.

The chain carries TRBV6-5 and TRBJ1-6, with D uncertain. V gave up 2 bases and J gave up 7 bases, with 3 bases separating them. Germline V CDR1 and CDR2: MNHEY, SVGAGI. The CDR3 contains 12 residues. The CDR3 region has the DNA TGTGCCAGCAGTTACGGGAATTCACCCCTCCACTTT. It specifies CASSYGNSPLHF.

Only one count was recorded for this clone. The chain combines TRBV6-5 with TRBJ2-7, with D maybe TRBD1 (6 bases). The CDR3 is 14 residues long. V lost 8 bases and J 6 bases, leaving 20 bases between the germline ends. Looked up from germline, CDR1 is MNHEY and CDR2 is SVGAGI. Written as DNA, the CDR3 is TGTGCCAGCGGTGGTACAGGGCCCCTCACCGAGCAGTACTTC. Amino acid sequence: CASGGTGPLTEQYF.

This chain links TRBV29-1 with TRBJ2-7; D tentatively reads TRBD1 or TRBD2 (5 bases each). There are 12 residues in the CDR3. The germline V gene encodes CDR1 SQVTM and CDR2 ANQGSEA. V was pared by 7 bases and J by 1 base, with 11 bases between. The CDR3 coding sequence is TGCAGCGCCCGGGACGGATCCTACGAGCAGTACTTC. It codes for CSARDGSYEQYF.

This chain uses TRBV10-2 with TRBJ1-5, with D possibly matching TRBD1 (6 bases). Germline lookup yields CDR1 WSHSY and CDR2 SAAADI. Trimming removed 1 base at V and 6 bases at J, with 16 bases between. The CDR3 totals 16 residues. This CDR3 is CASSEWPPGATQPQHF. As DNA, the CDR3 is TGCGCCAGCAGTGAGTGGCCCCCGGGGGCTACTCAGCCCCAGCATTTT.

The chain has TRBV14 and TRBJ1-1; no firm D call. Germline CDR1 reads SGHDN; CDR2 reads FVKESK. The CDR3 has 15 amino acids. The ends were cut back, 0 bases at V and 3 bases at J, with 11 bases in the middle. The CDR3 nucleotides are TGTGCCAGCAGCCAAGAACTGGTCGGAGACACTGAAGCTTTCTTT. As protein: CASSQELVGDTEAFF.

The chain uses TRBV29-1 and TRBJ2-7; TRBD2 aligns across 8 bases. J was trimmed by 7 bases and V by 3 bases; bases with no gene match: 11. Germline-derived CDR1 and CDR2 are SQVTM and ANQGSEA. This CDR3 has 14 amino acids. The CDR3 here is CSVDSSTGGQEQYF. In DNA form, the CDR3 reads TGCAGCGTTGATAGTAGTACGGGGGGGCAAGAGCAGTACTTC.

V gene TRBV11-2 combines with J gene TRBJ2-3; weak D call: TRBD2 (6 bases). This CDR3 has 15 residues. V gave up 2 bases and J gave up 2 bases, with 11 bases separating them. From germline, CDR1 is SGHAT and CDR2 FQNNGV. The DNA for the CDR3 is TGTGCCAGCAGCTTAAAGGCGGGGTACACAGATACGCAGTATTTT. It encodes CASSLKAGYTDTQYF.

This clone was seen only once. The V gene is TRBV4-2, the J gene TRBJ1-6; D call uncertain. From germline, CDR1 is LGHNA and CDR2 YNFKEQ. V was shortened by 1 base and J by 0 bases, with 13 bases between the two germline ends. The CDR3 has 18 residues. This chain's CDR3 is CASSQASVRLSYNSPLHF. In DNA form, the CDR3 reads TGTGCCAGCAGCCAAGCTTCTGTCAGACTCTCCTATAATTCACCCCTCCACTTT.

The chain uses TRBV27 and TRBJ1-2; possible D gene TRBD1, 6 bases. Germline CDR1 MNHEY, CDR2 SMNVEV (reference sequence). V shed 5 bases and J shed 5 bases, with 24 bases lying between them. The CDR3 runs to 17 residues. CDR3 sequence: CASSLTTGGTKGYGYTF. The CDR3 DNA reads TGTGCCAGCAGTCTCACCACCGGCGGGACAAAAGGGTATGGCTACACCTTC.

The chain combines TRBV25-1 with TRBJ1-6; the D is unclear. The CDR3 spans 15 residues. Germline V gene lookup returns CDR1 MGHDK and CDR2 SYGVNS. The ends were cut back, 2 bases at V and 5 bases at J, with 10 bases in the middle. The CDR3 DNA reads as TGTGCCAGCAGTGAAGGGTGGGATAATAATTCACCCCTCCACTTT. Its protein product is CASSEGWDNNSPLHF.